The 14 T cell receptor beta chains below all came from one sample that was sequenced in a study of T cell changes during pregnancy in multiple sclerosis. Libraries were prepared by immunoSEQ multiplex PCR; TCRdb keeps only in-frame clonotypes and omits some of them. The repertoire includes 65,000 to 80,000 clones, around 93% of them detected once, and approximately 2.5% sits in the top ten. The material sequenced was peripheral blood, taken in the second trimester of pregnancy. Receptors were obtained from a female donor with multiple sclerosis, enrolled in a pregnancy study.

The genes are TRBV7-2 and TRBJ2-1, with 8 bases lining up with TRBD2. The germline V gene has CDR1 SGHTA and CDR2 FQGNSA. Unmatched junction bases numbered 8, after V lost 4 bases and J lost 6 bases. The CDR3 has 15 residues. DNA for the CDR3: TGTGCCAGCAGCTCCCGGGGGGGCGTAGGCAATGAGCAGTTCTTC. Amino acids: CASSSRGGVGNEQFF. The variable domain in full, completed from reference TRBV7-2 and TRBJ2-1, reads GAGVSQSPSNKVTEKGKDVELRCDPISGHTALYWYRQSLGQGLEFLIYFQGNSAPDKSGLPSDRFSAERTGGSVSTLTIQRTQQEDSAVYLCASSSRGGVGNEQFFGPGTRLTVL.

V usage is TRBV2 and J usage is TRBJ2-5; 9 bases align to TRBD2. CDR1 SNHLY and CDR2 FYNNEI come from the germline V gene. This CDR3 spans 16 amino acids. V shed 5 bases and J 1 base; nucleotides not matched to a gene: 8. CDR3 coding DNA: TGTGCCAGCAGTCCTGTGGGGGGACTAGCCCAAGAGACCCAGTACTTC. Protein product: CASSPVGGLAQETQYF.

V usage is TRBV27 and J usage is TRBJ2-7, with D maybe TRBD1 (6 bases). The CDR3 loop spans 15 amino acids. Trimming shortened V by 0 bases and J by 0 bases, and 9 bases separated the two germline ends. Germline V lookup: CDR1 MNHEY, CDR2 SMNVEV (reference sequence). DNA of the CDR3: TGTGCCAGCAGTTTATCTGGACAGAGCTCCTACGAGCAGTACTTC. Protein: CASSLSGQSSYEQYF.

The chain has TRBV5-1 and TRBJ2-3; TRBD2 agrees at 8 bases. Germline trimming cut 3 bases from V and 3 bases from J; bases unmatched to any gene: 6. The germline V gene has CDR1 SGHRS and CDR2 YFSETQ. The CDR3 is made up of 15 amino acids. The CDR3 DNA is TGCGCCAGCAGCTGGACGGGGGGGCCGACAGATACGCAGTATTTT. This sequence encodes CASSWTGGPTDTQYF.

The V call is TRBV29-1, the J call TRBJ2-2; no clear D. This CDR3 has 13 residues. V dropped 7 bases and J dropped 5 bases, with 14 bases sitting between them. Germline lookup yields CDR1 SQVTM and CDR2 ANQGSEA. CDR3 coding DNA: TGCAGCGGCGAGTTTGGTTGGACCGGGGAGCTGTTTTTT. Translating it yields CSGEFGWTGELFF.

The J gene is TRBJ2-3, the V gene TRBV6-5; 7 bases fit TRBD1. This CDR3 region has 12 residues. Germline V gene data show CDR1 as MNHEY and CDR2 as SVGAGI. V shed 6 bases and J 5 bases; nucleotides not matched to a gene: 2. Here the CDR3 DNA reads TGTGCCAGCAGGGGACAGTTAGATACGCAGTATTTT. The encoded protein is CASRGQLDTQYF.

This chain uses TRBV25-1 with TRBJ2-5, with TRBD1 as a possible D gene (5 bases). Trimming cost V 4 bases and J 3 bases, with 12 bases left between them. Germline CDR1 is MGHDK and CDR2 is SYGVNS. The CDR3 has 14 amino acids. The CDR3, as DNA: TGTGCCAGCAGTGGACCTCGGACAAAAGAGACCCAGTACTTC. Residues: CASSGPRTKETQYF.

V usage is TRBV2 and J usage is TRBJ1-2, with 10 bases fitting TRBD1. Germline CDR1 reads SNHLY; CDR2 reads FYNNEI. V dropped 6 bases and J dropped 3; count of bases not matched to a gene: 4. CDR3 length equals 14 residues. The CDR3 sequence is CASRRQGAHYGYTF. In DNA, the CDR3 is TGTGCCAGCAGGCGACAGGGGGCTCACTATGGCTACACCTTC.

V is TRBV19 and J is TRBJ1-4; 7 positions agree with TRBD1. Per germline, CDR1 LNHDA and CDR2 SQIVND (reference sequence). CDR3 length equals 15 residues. V lost 6 bases to trimming and J lost 3 bases; unmatched junction nucleotides: 7. CDR3 sequence reads: CASRAPGQPNEKLFF. The CDR3 DNA follows: TGTGCCAGTAGAGCACCGGGACAGCCTAATGAAAAACTGTTTTTT.

The V and J genes are TRBV5-1 and TRBJ1-1; the match to TRBD1 covers 12 bases. Trimming at V came to 1 base and at J to 4 bases, leaving 8 bases not matched to a gene. CDR3 length: 17 amino acids. Germline assignment: CDR1 SGHRS and CDR2 YFSETQ. CDR3 sequence: CASSLSGTGGGGTEAFF. The DNA for the CDR3 is TGCGCCAGCAGCTTGAGTGGGACAGGGGGCGGAGGCACTGAAGCTTTCTTT.

The chain couples TRBV6-5 to TRBJ1-1, with 12 bases that match TRBD1. The CDR3 extends over 14 amino acids. Germline assignment: CDR1 MNHEY and CDR2 SVGAGI. Trimming at V came to 2 bases and at J to 8 bases, leaving 3 bases not matched to a gene. The CDR3, as DNA: TGTGCCAGCAGTTACGGGACAGGGGGCGCGGAAGCTTTCTTT. Encoded protein: CASSYGTGGAEAFF.

The J gene is TRBJ1-2, the V gene TRBV5-1, with 7 bases lining up with TRBD1. This CDR3 region has 13 residues. Germline trimming cut 4 bases from V and 6 bases from J; bases unmatched to any gene: 6. CDR1 SGHRS and CDR2 YFSETQ come from the germline V gene. CDR3 protein: CASSPGTAHGYTF. CDR3 bases: TGCGCCAGCAGCCCGGGGACAGCCCATGGCTACACCTTC.

The chain employs TRBV7-9 and TRBJ1-6, with D tentatively TRBD1 (5 bases). Germline CDR1 reads SEHNR; CDR2 reads FQNEAQ (reference sequence). The CDR3 is 14 amino acids. V lost 0 bases to trimming and J lost 11 bases, with 11 bases between them. CDR3 region: CASSLAIGDPPLHF. Here the CDR3 DNA reads TGTGCCAGCAGCTTAGCGATAGGGGATCCACCCCTCCACTTT.

V is TRBV5-4 and J is TRBJ2-1, with D unresolved. Trimming shortened V by 4 bases and J by 9 bases, and 17 bases separated the two germline ends. CDR1 is SGHNT and CDR2 is YYREEE in the germline V gene (reference sequence). This CDR3 spans 14 amino acids. The CDR3 region is CASSPGFSPGEQFF. The CDR3 DNA reads TGTGCCAGCAGCCCCGGCTTCTCCCCGGGTGAGCAGTTCTTC.